The next 29 T cell receptor beta chains were all read from a single sample in a study of blood T cells in healthy people across ages. For the second PCR, which ran for roughly 6 to 12 cycles, a sample-barcoded 5' primer and a J-beta primer mix were used. TCRdb recomputed calls from the 5' RACE reads with MiXCR, one row per CDR3 protein. The table records around 800,000 distinct CDR3 sequences, 25% to 30% of them present only once. This same sample was also taken into another study, of T cells of mothers and their children.

Sequenced sample: blood. These receptors were collected from a boy younger than 18 in good health.

This clonotype was recorded a few times. The rearrangement uses TRBV2 and TRBJ1-4; no clear D gene. The ends were cut back, 0 bases at V and 10 bases at J, with 18 bases in the middle. The CDR3 is 16 amino acids. In germline, CDR1 is SNHLY, CDR2 FYNNEI. The CDR3 region is CASSEAPQSGMGKLFF. DNA for the CDR3: TGTGCCAGCAGTGAAGCACCGCAATCGGGTATGGGAAAACTGTTTTTT.

V and J are TRBV13 and TRBJ1-3; D is unclear. The CDR3 is made up of 15 amino acids. The V and J ends lost 0 bases and 0 bases respectively, with 6 bases between them. In germline, CDR1 is PRHDT, CDR2 FYEKMQ (reference sequence). The CDR3 DNA is TGTGCCAGCAGCTTAGGACAGTTCTCTGGAAACACCATATATTTT. Translated: CASSLGQFSGNTIYF.

This rearrangement joins TRBV3-1 to TRBJ2-1, with TRBD2 as a possible D gene (6 bases). Germline V lookup: CDR1 LGHDT, CDR2 YNNKEL (reference sequence). The CDR3 runs to 16 residues. V shed 4 bases and J shed 5 bases, with 18 bases lying between them. The CDR3 region has the DNA TGTGCCAGCAGCCTTGTAGCGGCTCGATCAGACAATGAGCAGTTCTTC. Encoded protein: CASSLVAARSDNEQFF.

The chain has TRBV27 and TRBJ1-1, with TRBD1 as a possible D gene (6 bases). V was shortened by 8 bases and J by 6 bases, with 19 bases between the two germline ends. The CDR3 runs to 14 residues. The germline V gene encodes CDR1 MNHEY and CDR2 SMNVEV (reference sequence). For the CDR3, the DNA is TGTGCCAGCTTGAGAGGGGGTTCGGACTCTGAAGCTTTCTTT. This sequence encodes CASLRGGSDSEAFF.

This clonotype was picked up a small number of times. V and J are TRBV28 and TRBJ2-5; D may be TRBD2 (5 bases). The end of the DNA aligns better with TRBJ2-7, so the J call may be wrong. Germline values: CDR1 MDHEN, CDR2 SYDVKM. The CDR3 totals 13 residues. The CDR3 DNA reads TGTGCCAGCAGTTGGAGGCGATTCGACGAGCAGTACTTC. Protein: CASSWRRFDEQYF.

V usage is TRBV11-2 and J usage is TRBJ1-6, with D uncertain. V was shortened by 1 base and J by 9 bases, with 7 bases between the two germline ends. In germline, CDR1 is SGHAT, CDR2 FQNNGV. The CDR3 is 13 amino acids. CDR3 sequence: CASSLGARSPLHF. In DNA, the CDR3 is TGTGCCAGCAGCTTAGGTGCCCGTTCACCCCTCCACTTT.

The V and J genes are TRBV5-1 and TRBJ2-1, with D possibly being TRBD1 (6 bases). Trimming removed 4 bases at V and 3 bases at J, with 11 bases between. The CDR3 runs 14 residues. Germline CDR1 reads SGHRS; CDR2 reads YFSETQ. CDR3 DNA: TGCGCCAGCAGCAGCGGACAGAACTACAATGAGCAGTTCTTC. Encoded protein: CASSSGQNYNEQFF. The whole variable domain, remainder taken from reference TRBV5-1 and TRBJ2-1, is KAGVTQTPRYLIKTRGQQVTLSCSPISGHRSVSWYQQTPGQGLQFLFEYFSETQRNKGNFPGRFSGRQFSNSRSEMNVSTLELGDSALYLCASSSGQNYNEQFFGPGTRLTVL.

V usage is TRBV30 and J usage is TRBJ1-3; D unresolved. The CDR3 is made up of 16 amino acids. From germline, CDR1 is GTSNPN and CDR2 SVGIG (reference sequence). Trimming pared 1 base from V and 3 bases from J, leaving 16 bases between. The CDR3 sequence is CAWSGLPGALGNTIYF. DNA of the CDR3: TGTGCCTGGAGTGGGCTTCCGGGAGCCCTTGGAAACACCATATATTTT.

This clonotype turned up a few times. The J gene is TRBJ2-5, the V gene TRBV4-1; either TRBD1 or TRBD2 may supply D (5 bases each). The DNA matches TRBJ2-7 better at its end, which makes the J call doubtful. CDR1 and CDR2 from the germline V gene are MGHRA and YSYEKL. The CDR3 covers 14 residues. CDR3 coding DNA: TGCGCCAGCAGCCATCCGGGACGGACCTACGAGCAGTACTTC. Translation gives CASSHPGRTYEQYF.

The sample holds many counts of this clonotype. The chain joins TRBV21-1 to TRBJ2-7. TRBV21-1 is noted as a pseudogene. The CDR3 has 16 amino acids. This CDR3 is CASSNRNPDFPYEQYF. The CDR3, as DNA: TGTGCCAGCAGCAATAGGAATCCTGATTTCCCCTACGAGCAGTACTTC.

This clonotype was seen a handful of times. This rearrangement joins TRBV4-1 to TRBJ2-5; the D gene is possibly TRBD2 (5 bases). The J call may not be correct, given that the DNA end is closer to TRBJ2-7. The CDR3 is made up of 14 amino acids. CDR1 is MGHRA and CDR2 is YSYEKL in the germline V gene. CDR3 loop: CASSPFPRSGEQYF. DNA of the CDR3: TGCGCCAGCAGCCCCTTCCCCCGGAGCGGCGAGCAGTACTTC.

In this sample, this clonotype is medium-sized. The chain has TRBV20-1 and TRBJ2-5, with no clear D. Trimming shortened V by 0 bases and J by 6 bases, and 5 bases separated the two germline ends. Germline-derived CDR1 and CDR2 are DFQATT and SNEGSKA (reference sequence). CDR3 size: 11 residues. CDR3 region: CSARDIQTQYF. In DNA form, the CDR3 reads TGCAGTGCTAGAGATATACAGACCCAGTACTTC.

The chain carries TRBV10-3 and TRBJ1-6, with D possibly being TRBD1 (5 bases). The V and J ends lost 8 bases and 0 bases respectively, with 8 bases between them. The CDR3 sequence is 14 residues long. CDR1 is ENHRY and CDR2 is SYGVKD in the germline V gene. The CDR3 loop is CAIGGSSYNSPLHF. For the CDR3, the DNA is TGTGCCATCGGGGGGAGCTCCTATAATTCACCCCTCCACTTT.

The rearrangement joins TRBV24-1 to TRBJ2-1, with 11 positions matching TRBD1. CDR1 KGHDR and CDR2 SFDVKD come from the germline V gene. The junction had 3 bases not matched to a gene; V was cut back by 6 bases and J by 6 bases. This CDR3 comprises 14 residues. The CDR3 is CATSPGQGVNEQFF. CDR3 bases: TGTGCCACCAGTCCGGGACAGGGGGTCAATGAGCAGTTCTTC.

The chain joins TRBV28 to TRBJ1-5, with 8 positions matching TRBD1. The CDR3 covers 15 residues. V lost 6 bases and J lost 6; bases outside the gene matches: 10. Germline CDR1 MDHEN, CDR2 SYDVKM. In DNA, the CDR3 is TGTGCCAGCAGCTTCCAGGACAGGGTCGGTCAGCCCCAGCATTTT. Its translation is CASSFQDRVGQPQHF.

In this sample, this clonotype turned up a few times. This sequence joins TRBV10-2 and TRBJ2-4, with a possible D match to TRBD2 (7 bases). The CDR3 is made up of 12 amino acids. V lost 10 bases and J 7 bases, leaving 14 bases between the germline ends. Germline CDR1 is WSHSY and CDR2 is SAAADI. The CDR3 here is CATIGGLNIQYF. CDR3 in DNA: TGCGCCACCATCGGGGGGCTGAACATTCAGTACTTC.

The chain recombines TRBV7-2 with TRBJ2-5; the D is unclear. With 2 bases removed from V and 1 base from J, the gap between germline ends came to 8 bases. Germline CDR1 and CDR2: SGHTA and FQGNSA. The CDR3 runs to 14 residues. The chain's CDR3 is CASSLRSSQETQYF. In DNA form, the CDR3 reads TGTGCCAGCAGCTTAAGGAGCTCCCAAGAGACCCAGTACTTC.

The rearrangement uses TRBV28 and TRBJ1-1; perhaps TRBD1 as D (5 bases). CDR3 length: 15 residues. The germline CDR1 and CDR2 sequences are MDHEN and SYDVKM. V lost 8 bases and J 2 bases, leaving 18 bases between the germline ends. In DNA, the CDR3 is TGTGCCAGCGGGACTCGACAGAAATTAAACACTGAAGCTTTCTTT. Translating it yields CASGTRQKLNTEAFF.

The chain employs TRBV6-4 and TRBJ1-6; D ambiguous. The CDR3 spans 14 residues. Trimming pared 2 bases from V and 7 bases from J, leaving 9 bases between. The germline gives CDR1 MRHNA, CDR2 SNTAGT. CDR3 nucleotide sequence: TGTGCCAGCAGTGACAGGCCGGTCAATTCACCCCTCCACTTT. This sequence encodes CASSDRPVNSPLHF.

This clonotype was found a few times. The gene calls are TRBV4-1 and TRBJ2-7, with 8 bases matching TRBD1. CDR1 MGHRA and CDR2 YSYEKL come from the germline V gene. This CDR3 is 16 amino acids long. V was clipped by 4 bases and J by 1 base; unmatched bases: 9. Written as DNA, the CDR3 is TGCGCCAGCAGCCCACACGACAGGGGACCTTCCTACGAGCAGTACTTC. It yields the protein CASSPHDRGPSYEQYF.

Only a few counts were recorded for this clonotype. V and J are TRBV29-1 and TRBJ2-7, with TRBD1 identical over 8 bases. The CDR3 spans 14 residues. J lost 2 bases, V lost 4 bases, and 7 bases had no gene match. Germline CDR1 and CDR2: SQVTM and ANQGSEA. As DNA, the CDR3 is TGCAGCGTTGCCCCCGGGACAGGCCCCTACGAGCAGTACTTC. This translates into CSVAPGTGPYEQYF.

The sample holds a few counts of this clonotype. The rearrangement joins TRBV2 to TRBJ2-7; D not certain. Gene TRBJ2-1 matches the end of the DNA better, so the J call may be wrong. Germline V CDR1 and CDR2: SNHLY, FYNNEI. CDR3 length equals 16 residues. CDR3 residues: CASSEASQEDLAEQFF. CDR3 DNA sequence: TGTGCCAGCAGTGAAGCGAGTCAGGAAGACCTCGCTGAGCAGTTCTTC.

The chain links TRBV7-3 to TRBJ2-1; 8 nucleotides align to TRBD2. The CDR3 contains 16 residues. CDR1 SGHTA and CDR2 FQGTGA come from the germline V gene. Trimming removed 5 bases from V and 1 base from J; junction bases left unmatched: 7. The DNA of the CDR3 is TGTGCCAGCAGCCACGGGGGGGCAGGGTCCTACAATGAGCAGTTCTTC. This gives the protein CASSHGGAGSYNEQFF.

Here the CDR3 reads CASTTSGGAVEQFF. Written as DNA, the CDR3 is TGTGCCAGCACCACTAGCGGGGGGGCAGTTGAGCAGTTCTTC. The genes are TRBV11-2 and TRBJ2-1, with 13 bases lining up with TRBD2. The CDR3 has 14 amino acids. Losses at the gene ends were 7 bases for V and 9 bases for J; bases not matched to a gene: 6. CDR1 is SGHAT, CDR2 FQNNGV, per germline.

The V and J genes are TRBV19 and TRBJ2-5; D not resolved. The closer fit of TRBJ2-1 to the DNA end suggests the J call may be wrong. There are 13 residues in the CDR3. Germline-derived CDR1 and CDR2 are LNHDA and SQIVND (reference sequence). The CDR3 DNA follows: TGTGCCAGTAGTATGGGCAGCTTTAATGAGCAGTTCTTC. The encoded protein is CASSMGSFNEQFF.

This chain links TRBV29-1 with TRBJ1-1; the match to TRBD1 covers 11 bases. Germline loops: CDR1 SQVTM, CDR2 ANQGSEA. CDR3 length equals 16 residues. The junction had 10 bases not matched to a gene; V was cut back by 2 bases and J by 5 bases. The CDR3 nucleotides read TGCAGCGTTGAACGGGGTCGGGGACAGGGGGAGACTGAAGCTTTCTTT. Its translation is CSVERGRGQGETEAFF.

The chain employs TRBV6-5 and TRBJ2-1, with 9 bases lining up with TRBD2. With 2 bases clipped from V and 2 bases from J, the junction kept 1 base outside the gene matches. Germline CDR1 and CDR2: MNHEY and SVGAGI. This CDR3 spans 15 amino acids. CDR3 DNA sequence: TGTGCCAGCAGTTACCGACTAGCGGCCTACAATGAGCAGTTCTTC. Translated: CASSYRLAAYNEQFF.

This clonotype has a handful of counts. CDR3 in amino acids: CASRPSGHSYEQYF. The CDR3 region has the DNA TGTGCCAGCCGGCCGTCAGGACACTCCTACGAGCAGTACTTC. The chain employs TRBV6-1 and TRBJ2-7, with a weak D call TRBD1 (5 bases). The length of the CDR3 is 14 residues. CDR1 MNHNS and CDR2 SASEGT come from the germline V gene. The germline V and J ends were trimmed by 8 bases and 0 bases, with 14 bases remaining between them.

This clonotype has a handful of counts. V and J are TRBV2 and TRBJ1-2, with unresolved D. V was cut by 1 base and J by 6 bases, with 6 bases left in between. Germline assignment: CDR1 SNHLY and CDR2 FYNNEI. The CDR3 totals 12 residues. CDR3 DNA: TGTGCCAGCAGTGAAGGTGCGGATGGCTACACCTTC. Amino acid sequence: CASSEGADGYTF.